This passage covers 21 T cell receptor beta chains from one sample sequenced in a study of blood T cell repertoires in COVID-19. Some clones are missing from TCRdb's copy, which holds only in-frame ones; the method was immunoSEQ multiplex PCR. In the table there are some 380,000 clones, approximately 89% of which are singletons. Sequencing input: PBMCs or T cells enriched from blood (not recorded which). The receptors derive from a man younger than 40 who had recovered from COVID-19.

This clone appeared a single time. V gene TRBV28 combines with J gene TRBJ1-2; D is unclear. Between the trimmed V and J ends, which lost 3 bases and 0 bases, there was a span of 14 bases. Looked up from germline, CDR1 is MDHEN and CDR2 is SYDVKM. The CDR3 length is 16 residues. CDR3 in DNA: TGTGCCAGCAGTTTCTCCGGGAGATCAGCTAACTATGGCTACACCTTC. It codes for CASSFSGRSANYGYTF.

The rearrangement uses TRBV5-3 and TRBJ1-3; D might be TRBD1 (5 bases). TRBV5-3 counts as an open reading frame of uncertain function. The V gene lost 4 bases and the J gene lost 1 base, with 18 bases spanning the gap. This CDR3 contains 17 residues. CDR3: CARSRGAVDASGNTIYF. The CDR3 DNA reads as TGTGCCAGAAGCCGCGGGGCGGTGGATGCGTCTGGAAACACCATATATTTT.

This chain uses TRBV5-4 with TRBJ2-1, with a weak D call TRBD1 (5 bases). The CDR3 has 13 amino acids. Trimming took 1 base from V and 14 from J, leaving 16 bases between them. From germline, CDR1 is SGHNT and CDR2 YYREEE (reference sequence). CDR3 amino acids: CASSLQGSAAKFF. The CDR3 DNA reads as TGTGCCAGCAGCTTGCAGGGTTCGGCCGCCAAGTTCTTC.

The chain employs TRBV7-8 and TRBJ1-1; D is possibly TRBD1 (6 bases). CDR3 length equals 16 residues. Germline V gene lookup returns CDR1 SGHVS and CDR2 FQNEAQ. V shed 4 bases and J shed 0 bases, with 15 bases lying between them. For the CDR3, the DNA is TGTGCCAGCAGCTCCCTGACAGGTGCCATGAACACTGAAGCTTTCTTT. It codes for CASSSLTGAMNTEAFF.

V gene TRBV18 combines with J gene TRBJ1-3; D remains ambiguous. CDR1 is KGHSH, CDR2 LQKENI, per germline. V was pared by 5 bases and J by 0 bases, with 8 bases between. The CDR3 has 14 residues. The CDR3 spells CASSTTDSGNTIYF. The CDR3 nucleotides read TGTGCCAGCTCAACTACGGACTCTGGAAACACCATATATTTT.

The J gene is TRBJ1-1, the V gene TRBV4-1; 11 nucleotides align to TRBD1. The V gene end was trimmed by 4 bases and the J gene end by 11 bases; junction bases not matched to a gene: 6. Germline V gene lookup returns CDR1 MGHRA and CDR2 YSYEKL. The CDR3 length is 13 residues. DNA of the CDR3: TGCGCCAGCAGCCCAGTCGGGACAGGGGGGGCTTTCTTT. Its protein is CASSPVGTGGAFF.

This chain joins TRBV7-3 and TRBJ1-2, with 8 positions matching TRBD1. With V trimmed by 0 bases and J by 4 bases, 7 bases remained unmatched. The CDR3 totals 16 residues. Germline V gene lookup returns CDR1 SGHTA and CDR2 FQGTGA. The CDR3 region has the DNA TGTGCCAGCAGCTTAACGGGGACAGGTCTGAGCTATGGCTACACCTTC. It codes for CASSLTGTGLSYGYTF.

This clone occurred once. This chain uses TRBV7-9 with TRBJ1-3; perhaps TRBD1 as D (6 bases). Germline CDR1 is SEHNR and CDR2 is FQNEAQ (reference sequence). Trimming shortened V by 5 bases and J by 8 bases, and 19 bases separated the two germline ends. This CDR3 comprises 15 residues. The CDR3 coding sequence is TGTGCCAGCAGCCCTGGACAGTCTCCTTGGGACACCATATATTTT. This encodes CASSPGQSPWDTIYF.

This chain connects TRBV6-1 to TRBJ2-1; D is ambiguous. The CDR3 has 13 amino acids. Germline assignment: CDR1 MNHNS and CDR2 SASEGT. Trimming removed 1 base from V and 4 bases from J, with 5 bases in between. CDR3 loop: CASSEERYNEQFF. CDR3 bases: TGTGCCAGCAGTGAAGAACGGTACAATGAGCAGTTCTTC.

The rearrangement uses TRBV4-3 and TRBJ1-2; D not resolved. V lost 2 bases, J lost 3 bases, and 4 bases lay in between. The V gene's germline CDR1 is LGHNA and CDR2 YSLEER. CDR3 size: 12 residues. The CDR3 DNA sequence: TGCGCCAGCAGCCAACCGGACTATGGCTACACCTTC. Its protein is CASSQPDYGYTF.

This clone was seen only a few times. V usage is TRBV7-9 and J usage is TRBJ1-1, with 9 positions matching TRBD1. V lost 5 bases, J lost 10 bases, and 14 bases stayed unmatched. The CDR3 runs to 15 residues. Germline V gene data show CDR1 as SEHNR and CDR2 as FQNEAQ (reference sequence). The CDR3 sequence: CASSPGTGPPIGAFF. The CDR3 DNA sequence: TGTGCCAGCAGCCCAGGGACAGGGCCGCCGATTGGAGCTTTCTTT.

This clone was observed a handful of times. The same CDR3 can be traced to other DNA sequences in this sample. The J gene is TRBJ1-6, the V gene TRBV6-2 or TRBV6-3; D is undetermined. CDR1 is MNHEY, CDR2 SVGEGT, per germline. With 4 bases removed from V and 7 bases from J, the gap between germline ends came to 5 bases. CDR3 length: 12 residues. The CDR3 sequence is CASSSLNSPLHF. The CDR3 bases are TGTGCCAGCAGTTCCCTAAATTCACCCCTCCACTTT.

This clone appeared a single time. The chain employs TRBV6-5 and TRBJ1-1, with D possibly TRBD1 on 5 matching bases. CDR1 and CDR2 (germline): MNHEY, SVGAGI. This CDR3 contains 15 residues. Trimming left V 4 bases short and J 4 bases short, with 16 bases between. CDR3 sequence reads: CASSFGTVGGTEAFF. The CDR3 region has the DNA TGTGCCAGCAGTTTCGGGACGGTGGGAGGCACTGAAGCTTTCTTT.

The chain uses TRBV4-3 and TRBJ2-5; weak D call: TRBD2 (7 bases). The CDR3 spans 14 residues. V lost 3 bases to trimming and J lost 5 bases, with 13 bases between them. Germline V gene data show CDR1 as LGHNA and CDR2 as YSLEER. In DNA form, the CDR3 reads TGCGCCAGCAGCCAGATACAGGGAGGGGAGACCCAGTACTTC. This gives the protein CASSQIQGGETQYF.

This clone was counted a few times. The chain employs TRBV30 and TRBJ1-1; TRBD1 matches at 9 bases. J was trimmed by 4 bases and V by 5 bases; bases with no gene match: 5. The length of the CDR3 is 13 residues. CDR1 and CDR2 from the germline V gene are GTSNPN and SVGIG (reference sequence). CDR3 amino acids: CAWSRDRATEAFF. In nucleotides, the CDR3 is TGTGCCTGGTCCCGGGACAGGGCCACTGAAGCTTTCTTT.

The rearrangement links TRBV19 to TRBJ1-5; 9 nucleotides agree with TRBD1. The CDR3 contains 17 residues. CDR1 is LNHDA, CDR2 SQIVND, per germline (reference sequence). The junction had 9 bases not matched to a gene; V was cut back by 2 bases and J by 4 bases. CDR3 sequence: CASSITTGGFGNQPQHF. In DNA, the CDR3 is TGTGCCAGTAGTATAACCACAGGGGGCTTTGGGAATCAGCCCCAGCATTTT.

This sequence joins TRBV3-1 (or the pseudogene TRBV3-2) and TRBJ2-6; 9 bases line up with TRBD1. V trimming: 5 bases; J trimming: 2 bases; junction bases outside the gene matches: 1. CDR3 length: 15 amino acids. Germline assignment: CDR1 LGHDT and CDR2 YNNKEL (reference sequence). The CDR3 sequence is CASSRTGAGANVLTF. CDR3 DNA: TGTGCCAGCAGCAGGACAGGGGCTGGGGCCAACGTCCTGACTTTC.

The chain is built from TRBV5-1 and TRBJ2-7, with 7 bases matching TRBD1. Germline loops: CDR1 SGHRS, CDR2 YFSETQ. J gave up 0 bases and V 2 bases, and 5 bases lay outside the gene matches. The CDR3 totals 15 residues. CDR3 bases: TGCGCCAGCAGCTTCCAGGGGGTGAGCTCCTACGAGCAGTACTTC. This translates into CASSFQGVSSYEQYF.

The CDR3 nucleotides are TGTGCCAGCAAGGACAGGGGGCGAAGCGAGCAGTACTTC. Protein product: CASKDRGRSEQYF. The chain uses TRBV2 and TRBJ2-7, with 11 bases aligning to TRBD1. V lost 7 bases to trimming and J lost 6 bases; unmatched junction nucleotides: 5. The CDR3 totals 13 residues. Per germline, CDR1 SNHLY and CDR2 FYNNEI.

Details on this clone: A read error may account for a junction end that differs from germline. The chain uses TRBV7-7 and TRBJ2-5; a weak D match, TRBD2 (5 bases). Germline CDR1 is SSHAT and CDR2 is FNYEAQ (reference sequence). CDR3 size: 14 residues. The CDR3 region is CASSPGGRAETQYF. CDR3 bases: TGTGCTAGCAGCCCTGGAGGCCGCGCGGAGACCCAGTACTTC.

The chain links TRBV5-1 to TRBJ1-2; TRBD1 matches at 9 bases. CDR3 length: 17 amino acids. J gave up 4 bases and V 4 bases, and 14 bases lay outside the gene matches. Germline lookup yields CDR1 SGHRS and CDR2 YFSETQ. CDR3 DNA: TGCGCCAGCAGCCTGACCGGGACAGGGTGGTCCCCCTATGGCTACACCTTC. The encoded protein is CASSLTGTGWSPYGYTF.